This TCR beta chain was documented in a study of blood T cells in healthy people across ages. Study information: Template switching picked up about one barcoded beta molecule for each two T cells.

With 4 bases removed from V and 3 bases from J, the gap between germline ends came to 9 bases. The germline V gene encodes CDR1 SGHTA and CDR2 FQGNSA. CDR3 length: 13 amino acids. For the second PCR, which ran for roughly 7 to 11 cycles, a sample-barcoded 5' primer and a J-beta primer mix were used. One entry per CDR3 protein results from TCRdb running MiXCR on the 5' RACE reads. The table lists about a million distinct CDR3 sequences, around two fifths of them singletons, with around 12% in the top ten. This clonotype has a count of ten or more. Its antigen is undetermined. Donors were systemically healthy Caucasian individuals from Russia aged 6 to 90 years. Isolated per sample were at least 6 million PBMCs. Study results and caveats: When set beside aged donors, long-lived donors presented more naive CD4+ cells and higher diversity.

This receptor was obtained from a man between 18 and 29 years old in good health. The chain is built from TRBV7-2 and TRBJ1-2; tentative D call: TRBD1 (5 bases). Sequenced material: blood. DNA of the CDR3: TGTGCCAGCAGCTCAGGGCAGGACTATGGCTACACCTTC. Encoded protein: CASSSGQDYGYTF.